What follows are 23 T cell receptor beta chains derived from one specimen sequenced in a study of tumor-infiltrating lymphocytes in primary liver carcinoma. cDNA specific to TCR beta was made from 500 ng of total RNA, with a constant-region primer employed for priming. Employing slightly modified ARM-PCR, three nested multiplex PCR rounds were run, and these gave rise to the TCR beta libraries. Each of the first two PCR rounds ran approximately 9 cycles with TRBV1-TRBV30 forward and C-beta reverse primers. One entry per CDR3 protein results from TCRdb running MiXCR on the multiplex PCR reads. The sample consists of 310,000 or so distinct CDR3 sequences, less than 75% of them appearing once. Unsorted whole blood supplied the blood RNA, and germline DNA was isolated too. Material: peripheral blood. These receptors all stem from a man aged 35 to 55 with primary liver carcinoma and hepatitis B virus infection.

In the case of this clonotype: This may be a read error: a much more frequent sequence differs by one nucleotide. The rearrangement links TRBV6-6 to TRBJ2-5, with D possibly being TRBD1 (5 bases). This CDR3 contains 15 residues. Germline V CDR1 and CDR2: MNHNY, SVGAGI (reference sequence). V gave up 3 bases and J gave up 1 base, with 12 bases separating them. CDR3 in DNA: TGTGCCAGCAGTTATCACCGACAGACCCAAGAGACCCAGTACTTC. Its translation is CASSYHRQTQETQYF.

Remarks on this clonotype: The junction departs from germline at one end; a sequencing error may be responsible. The chain employs TRBV11-3 and TRBJ1-1; D uncertain. CDR1 SGHNT and CDR2 YENEEA come from the germline V gene. The CDR3 extends over 13 amino acids. CDR3 protein: CDSSLNGGSEAFF. The CDR3 DNA reads as TGTGACAGCAGCTTAAATGGCGGGTCTGAAGCTTTCTTT.

In regard to this clonotype: This clone may be a read error of a much larger clone one base away. As DNA, the CDR3 is TGTGCCTGCAGCCCCCTCGGGCCCCACGAAGCTTTCTTT. Encoded protein: CACSPLGPHEAFF. The chain couples TRBV6-5 to TRBJ1-1; D is uncertain. The CDR3 consists of 13 residues. Germline assignment: CDR1 MNHEY and CDR2 SVGAGI.

As for this clonotype: Possible read error: a much larger clone is one base away. The V gene is TRBV12-5, the J gene TRBJ2-3; D perhaps matches TRBD2 (5 bases). CDR1 is LGHNT, CDR2 FRNRAP, per germline. The CDR3 is 13 residues long. The CDR3, as DNA: TGTGCTAGTGGTCTCTGGGGAGCAGATATGCAGTATTTT. It is translated as CASGLWGADMQYF. The whole variable domain, remainder taken from reference TRBV12-5 and TRBJ2-3, is DARVTQTPRHKVTEMGQEVTMRCQPILGHNTVFWYRQTMMQGLELLAYFRNRAPLDDSGMPKDRFSAEMPDATLATLKIQPSEPRDSAVYFCASGLWGADMQYFGPGTRLTVL.

This clonotype was detected only a few times. Because it lacks the conserved phenylalanine or tryptophan at the end, this CDR3 is likely a read error. This chain links TRBV4-1 with TRBJ1-5, with D maybe TRBD1 (5 bases). With 0 bases removed from V and 7 bases from J, the gap between germline ends came to 7 bases. This CDR3 is built from 13 residues. The germline gives CDR1 MGHRA, CDR2 YSYEKL. CDR3 sequence: CASSQDQGQPQHS. CDR3 in DNA: TGCGCCAGCAGCCAAGACCAGGGCCAGCCCCAGCATTCT.

This clonotype was found many times. The chain links TRBV6-2 or TRBV6-3 to TRBJ2-7; TRBD1 matches 7 bases. The V gene end was trimmed by 6 bases and the J gene end by 2 bases; junction bases not matched to a gene: 10. The length of the CDR3 is 15 residues. Germline CDR1 and CDR2: MNHEY and SVGEGT. CDR3 DNA: TGTGCCAGCAGCAGAGCCGGGACAGTGACCTACGAGCAGTACTTC. This translates into CASSRAGTVTYEQYF.

This chain uses TRBV28 with TRBJ1-1; no definite D call. With 2 bases removed from V and 8 bases from J, the gap between germline ends came to 9 bases. The CDR3 has 12 amino acids. Germline CDR1 is MDHEN and CDR2 is SYDVKM. The CDR3 region has the DNA TGTGCCAGCAGTTTAGGGTCAAGGGAAGCTTTCTTT. Translation gives CASSLGSREAFF.

The CDR3 is CSVGLDYGYTF. The CDR3, as DNA: TGCAGCGTTGGTCTAGACTATGGCTACACCTTC. The chain has TRBV29-1 and TRBJ1-2; D is uncertain. Trimming removed 4 bases from V and 3 bases from J, with 6 bases in between. Looked up from germline, CDR1 is SQVTM and CDR2 is ANQGSEA. There are 11 residues in the CDR3.

In regard to this clonotype: Sequence at one end of the junction differs from germline and may be a read error. This chain uses TRBV11-2 with TRBJ2-5, with D unclear. There are 13 residues in the CDR3. Germline CDR1 reads SGHAT; CDR2 reads FQNNGV. This CDR3 reads CASSLPAYETHYF. CDR3 DNA: TGTGCCAGCAGTTTACCTGCCTACGAGACCCACTACTTC.

Details on this clonotype: At one boundary the junction diverges from the germline segment, which might be a read error. V gene TRBV11-2 combines with J gene TRBJ2-1, with D possibly matching TRBD2 (6 bases). This CDR3 comprises 15 residues. From germline, CDR1 is SGHAT and CDR2 FQNNGV. The CDR3 is CTSSLVITGAYEQFF. CDR3 DNA sequence: TGTACCAGCAGCTTAGTGATAACGGGAGCCTATGAGCAGTTCTTC.

The sample holds a few counts of this clonotype. The V call is TRBV5-4, the J call TRBJ2-1, with 9 bases that match TRBD2. There are 18 residues in the CDR3. Germline values: CDR1 SGHNT, CDR2 YYREEE (reference sequence). V shed 1 base, J shed 0 bases, and the junction held 8 bases outside the gene matches. In nucleotides, the CDR3 is TGTGCCAGCAGCTTGTCGGGGGCGGGAGGGAGCTCCTACAATGAGCAGTTCTTC. This codes for CASSLSGAGGSSYNEQFF.

This clonotype appeared a single time. The CDR3 does not end in the conserved phenylalanine or tryptophan, so this is likely a read error. It is unclear where the CDR3 begins or ends on the DNA, so no DNA is shown, and the CDR3 is as TCRdb lists it. The chain has TRBV13 and TRBJ2-5. Germline V gene data show CDR1 as PRHDT and CDR2 as FYEKMQ (reference sequence). Including both end residues, the CDR3 is 14 amino acids long. CDR3 residues: CASSDTRVQETRYS.

At least ten counts were recorded for this clonotype. This sequence joins TRBV4-2 and TRBJ2-1, with 11 nucleotides matching TRBD2. Unmatched junction bases numbered 1, after V lost 0 bases and J lost 6 bases. Per germline, CDR1 LGHNA and CDR2 YNFKEQ. The CDR3 length is 15 residues. The CDR3 protein is CASSQDTSGSNEQFF. The CDR3 DNA is TGTGCCAGCAGCCAAGACACTAGCGGGAGCAATGAGCAGTTCTTC.

About this clonotype: A read error is possible here, since a much larger clone lies one base away. The genes are TRBV6-2 or TRBV6-3 and TRBJ2-1, with no clear D. The CDR3 sequence is 15 residues long. Germline V gives CDR1 MNHEY, CDR2 SVGEGT. V was pared by 2 bases and J by 7 bases, with 15 bases between. The chain's CDR3 is CASSYHLREWNEQFF. In DNA form, the CDR3 reads TGTGCCAGCAGTTACCACCTCCGTGAGTGGAATGAGCAGTTCTTC.

The chain recombines TRBV28 with TRBJ2-3; TRBD2 matches 7 bases. Germline CDR1 and CDR2: MDHEN and SYDVKM. This CDR3 is built from 16 residues. The trim removed 3 bases at V and 0 bases at J, leaving 6 bases unmatched. In nucleotides, the CDR3 is TGTGCCAGCAGTTTTCGGGGGGTTGCTAGCACAGATACGCAGTATTTT. Encoded protein: CASSFRGVASTDTQYF. The whole variable domain, filled in from reference TRBV28 and TRBJ2-3, reads DVKVTQSSRYLVKRTGEKVFLECVQDMDHENMFWYRQDPGLGLRLIYFSYDVKMKEKGDIPEGYSVSREKKERFSLILESASTNQTSMYLCASSFRGVASTDTQYFGPGTRLTVL.

This clonotype has at least ten counts. The chain carries TRBV29-1 and TRBJ2-2; TRBD1 might be the D (5 bases). The germline V gene encodes CDR1 SQVTM and CDR2 ANQGSEA. The CDR3 has 12 residues. Trimming left V 1 base short and J 6 bases short, with 6 bases between. CDR3 nucleotide sequence: TGCAGCGTTGAAGGGGGCTCCGGGGAGCTGTTTTTT. Translated, it gives CSVEGGSGELFF.

Turning to this clonotype: A much larger clone is a single base away; this may be a read error. V usage is TRBV6-2 or TRBV6-3 and J usage is TRBJ2-6; TRBD1 is a possible D gene (5 bases). Germline lookup yields CDR1 MNHEY and CDR2 SVGEGT. The CDR3 is 15 amino acids. In DNA form, the CDR3 reads TGTGCCAGCAGGCGGATCAGCTCTGGGGCCAACGTCCCGACTTTC. Translation: CASRRISSGANVPTF.

Comment on this clonotype: Relative to the germline gene, one junction end is altered; a read error may explain this. The chain uses TRBV12-3 or TRBV12-4 and TRBJ2-7, with D perhaps matching TRBD1 (5 bases). The CDR3 has 13 residues. This CDR3 is CASSQGQFYEKYF. Here the CDR3 DNA reads TGTGCAAGCAGCCAAGGACAATTCTACGAGAAGTACTTC.

A remark on this clonotype: At one boundary the junction diverges from the germline segment, which might be a read error. This sequence joins TRBV5-1 and TRBJ2-3, with D hard to call. The CDR3 is 13 residues long. The germline V gene has CDR1 SGHRS and CDR2 YFSETQ. In DNA, the CDR3 is TGCGCCGGCAGCCCGGGTGACACAGATACGCAGTATTTT. Translating it yields CAGSPGDTDTQYF.

This clonotype was detected many times. V and J are TRBV12-3 or TRBV12-4 and TRBJ2-4, with 11 nucleotides matching TRBD1. There are 16 residues in the CDR3. The ends lost 5 bases at V and 8 bases at J; junction bases unmatched: 11. CDR3 sequence reads: CASSHGQGAAGDIQYF. The DNA for the CDR3 is TGTGCCAGCAGTCACGGACAGGGGGCGGCCGGGGACATTCAGTACTTC.

Concerning this clonotype itself: Being one base from a much bigger clone, this may be a read error. The chain recombines TRBV14 with TRBJ1-2; D is undetermined. V shed 0 bases and J shed 4 bases, with 6 bases lying between them. This CDR3 contains 13 residues. The germline V gene has CDR1 SGHDN and CDR2 FVKESK. DNA of the CDR3: TGTGCCAGCAGCCAAGATGAGACCTATGGCTACACCTTC. It yields the protein CASSQDETYGYTF. The full variable domain, with the rest looked up from reference TRBV14 and TRBJ1-2, is EAGVTQFPSHSVIEKGQTVTLRCDPISGHDNLYWYRRVMGKEIKFLLHFVKESKQDESGMPNNRFLAERTGGTYSTLKVQPAELEDSGVYFCASSQDETYGYTFGSGTRLTVV.

Details on this clonotype: A much larger clone is a single base away; this may be a read error. Here the CDR3 omits its conserved ending phenylalanine or tryptophan, so a read error is the likely source. This chain uses TRBV5-4 with TRBJ2-1; D call uncertain. V shed 0 bases and J shed 0 bases, with 7 bases lying between them. Germline-derived CDR1 and CDR2 are SGHNT and YYREEE (reference sequence). The CDR3 consists of 15 residues. CDR3 in amino acids: CASSLGPSSYNEQFL. The CDR3 DNA sequence: TGTGCCAGCAGCTTGGGTCCTAGCTCCTACAATGAGCAGTTCTTA.

On this clonotype: Being one base from a much bigger clone, this may be a read error. The CDR3 bases are TGTGCCAGCAGTTACTTAGGGCAAGCGGGAGGGCACAATGAGCAGTTCTTC. Translated, it gives CASSYLGQAGGHNEQFF. J is TRBJ2-1 and V is TRBV6-6, with 10 nucleotides matching TRBD2. This CDR3 contains 17 residues. Trimming at V came to 1 base and at J to 5 bases, leaving 8 bases not matched to a gene. Germline CDR1 and CDR2: MNHNY and SVGAGI (reference sequence).